The T cell receptor (beta chain) under discussion was sequenced for a study of T cells in localized non-small cell lung cancer. Overall study findings and caveats: Heterogeneity remains possible, as sequencing covered one tumor region only. Blood T cell density predicted longer survival; adjacent-lung clonality, shorter. Adjacent lung had a median approximately 57 of the 100 largest tumor clones.

The germline CDR1 and CDR2 sequences are MNHGY and SAAAGT. This CDR3 contains 17 residues. Between the trimmed V and J ends, which lost 0 bases and 0 bases, there was a span of 12 bases. Assay: immunoSEQ multiplex PCR; the TCRdb copy retains only in-frame clones and omits some. There are 2,000 to 3,000 clones in the sample; about 30% occur only once, and roughly 18% lies in the top ten. Concerning this clone itself: Its antigen is currently unknown.

The chain recombines TRBV6-8 with TRBJ1-5; D remains unclear. The TCR comes from a female donor older than 55 with stage II squamous cell lung carcinoma. The source was lung tumor tissue, collected before any cancer treatment. The CDR3 nucleotides read TGTGCCAGCAGTTACTCGGTTATTTCCATTAGCAATCAGCCCCAGCATTTT. Its protein is CASSYSVISISNQPQHF.